A selection of T cell receptor beta chains follows, all from one sample in a study of T cells after yellow fever vaccination. Each CDR3 protein is one row after TCRdb ran MiXCR on the 5' RACE reads. The sample yields 350,000 to 550,000 distinct CDR3 sequences, approximately 19% seen once. This specimen was PBMCs, taken before the yellow fever booster vaccination. The receptors originated from a man between 18 and 35 years old who received the YFV17D yellow fever vaccine. The CDR3 runs from the conserved cysteine through the conserved F or W. A D gene is named only where the DNA matches it firmly. Not every row has a clone size; where given, it reads once, few, many or a size class.

d_call | j_call | clone_size | v_call | cdr3_nt | cdr3_aa
TRBD2 | TRBJ2-5 | many | TRBV4-1 | TGCGCCAGCAGCCGAAGCCTGGAGCGGGGGGAACTTCAAGAGACCCAGTACTTC | CASSRSLERGELQETQYF
- | TRBJ1-1 | - | TRBV27 | TGTGCCAGCAGTCTCGACAGGCGCGGTTCAGCTTTCTTT | CASSLDRRGSAFF
- | TRBJ2-1 | many | TRBV7-2 | TGTGCCAGCAGCTTAGAGTTTCCGGGGGCGGGCGGTGAGCAGTTCTTC | CASSLEFPGAGGEQFF
TRBD2 | TRBJ2-7 | - | TRBV7-2 | TGTGCCAGCAGCCCTGGACTAGACTACGAGCAGTACTTC | CASSPGLDYEQYF
- | TRBJ1-1 | few | TRBV6-5 | TGTGCCAGCAGAAGGACATTGAACACTGAAGCTTTCTTT | CASRRTLNTEAFF
TRBD1 | TRBJ1-4 | - | TRBV2 | TGTGCCAGCAGTGAAGCGTCTTCGGGGACAGGGGCTGAAAAACTGTTTTTT | CASSEASSGTGAEKLFF
TRBD1 | TRBJ2-6 | - | TRBV11-2 | TGTGCCAGCAGCTTAGAGGGACAGGGCTCTGGGGCCAACGTCCTGACTTTC | CASSLEGQGSGANVLTF
- | TRBJ1-1 | - | TRBV4-1 | TGCGCCAGCAGCCAAGGACGCTGGCGAACTGAAGCTTTCTTT | CASSQGRWRTEAFF
- | TRBJ2-2 | few | TRBV6-2/TRBV6-3 | TGTGCCAGCAGTTCGGTTACGATAGGACGGGGTTATATCGGGGAGCTGTTTTTT | CASSSVTIGRGYIGELFF
- | TRBJ2-7 | - | TRBV18 | TGTGCCAGCTCACCACCAGTTCAGGGCGAGCAGTACTTC | CASSPPVQGEQYF
TRBD1 | TRBJ1-2 | once | TRBV3-1 | TGTGCCAGCAGCCAGGGTGGGACAGGGGGCGTCGGCTATGGCTACACCTTC | CASSQGGTGGVGYGYTF
- | TRBJ1-1 | few | TRBV18 | TGTGCCAGCTCACCAAACTTAGGGGGGTACACTGAAGCTTTCTTT | CASSPNLGGYTEAFF
- | TRBJ2-5 | many | TRBV29-1 | TGCAGCGCCCCAACAATCGGCGCCGAGACCCAGTACTTC | CSAPTIGAETQYF
- | TRBJ2-7 | - | TRBV6-5 | TGTGCCAGCAGCGAACGGGGGCGGGAGCAGTACTTC | CASSERGREQYF
TRBD1 | TRBJ1-2 | - | TRBV28 | TGTGCCAGTTACAGGGGGTATGGCTACACCTTC | CASYRGYGYTF
TRBD1 | TRBJ2-5 | - | TRBV20-1 | TGCAGTGCCACAGGGGTGGAGACCCAGTACTTC | CSATGVETQYF
- | TRBJ1-1 | - | TRBV20-1 | TGCAGTGCTAGAGAGGGCAGCTCGAACACTGAAGCTTTCTTT | CSAREGSSNTEAFF
TRBD2 | TRBJ2-3 | few | TRBV7-2 | TGTGCCAGCAGCCCTCGAGGGGCCAGCGGGGTCAGAGATACGCAGTATTTT | CASSPRGASGVRDTQYF
- | TRBJ1-6 | - | TRBV5-6 | TGTGCCAGCAGCTTATTAGGGGAAAGGGGGTATTCACCCCTCCACTTT | CASSLLGERGYSPLHF
TRBD1 | TRBJ1-2 | - | TRBV7-2 | TGTGCCAGCAGCTCGGGCCCAGACAGGGTTTGGGGCTACACCTTC | CASSSGPDRVWGYTF
- | TRBJ1-2 | - | TRBV29-1 | TGCAGCGTTGAAGATCGGGTCGGGTCGAACACCTTC | CSVEDRVGSNTF
TRBD2 | TRBJ2-2 | - | TRBV5-1 | TGCGCCAGCAGACGAACTAGCGGGCGATTGAACACCGGGGAGCTGTTTTTT | CASRRTSGRLNTGELFF
- | TRBJ1-2 | few | TRBV27 | TGTGCCAGCAGTTTATTAGGAGGAGACTACTATGGCTACACCTTC | CASSLLGGDYYGYTF
- | TRBJ2-3 | - | TRBV27 | TGTGCCAGCAGTTTAGGGTTTCAGGGCCCCACAGATACGCAGTATTTT | CASSLGFQGPTDTQYF
- | TRBJ1-6 | - | TRBV2 | TGTGCCAGCAGTGAAGGGGTCGGGGTTTTGTCACCCCTCCACTTT | CASSEGVGVLSPLHF
TRBD1 | TRBJ2-1 | many | TRBV5-1 | TGCGCCAGCACCCCCGGACAGGGGGCCAATGAGCAGTTCTTC | CASTPGQGANEQFF
- | TRBJ1-3 | few | TRBV6-5 | TGTGCCAGCAGTTACTCTTTTACCGGGGGCTTTGAAAACACCATATATTTT | CASSYSFTGGFENTIYF
- | TRBJ1-2 | - | TRBV5-1 | TGCGCCAGCAGCTTGGCGTTTCGGGGAAAAGGAAATGGCTACACCTTC | CASSLAFRGKGNGYTF
- | TRBJ2-3 | few | TRBV7-9 | TGTGCCAGCAGCACCCAAACTCGACGTTCCACAGATACGCAGTATTTT | CASSTQTRRSTDTQYF
TRBD1 | TRBJ1-2 | - | TRBV6-5 | TGTGCCAGCAGGACTATCGCAGGGGGCACTAACTATGGCTACACCTTC | CASRTIAGGTNYGYTF
- | TRBJ1-1 | - | TRBV6-5 | TGTGCCAGCAGTGAACGACAGCCGAACACTGAAGCTTTCTTT | CASSERQPNTEAFF
TRBD1 | TRBJ1-4 | few | TRBV9 | TGTGCCAGCAGCAGGGACAGCTATAATGAAAAACTGTTTTTT | CASSRDSYNEKLFF
- | TRBJ2-7 | many | TRBV4-3 | TGCGCCAGCAGCCAGGACGGCTACGAGCAGTACTTC | CASSQDGYEQYF
TRBD1 | TRBJ1-5 | - | TRBV20-1 | TGCAGTGCTTCTACAGGGGGAGCCTTACGTCAGCCCCAGCATTTT | CSASTGGALRQPQHF
TRBD2 | TRBJ2-5 | few | TRBV7-2 | TGTGCCAGCAGCTTAGCTAGCGGGGGGGCACCATTCCAAGAGACCCAGTACTTC | CASSLASGGAPFQETQYF
TRBD1 | TRBJ2-7 | many | TRBV4-3 | TGCGCCAGCAGCCAAAGTCCGGGACAGGGAAGCGAGCAGTACTTC | CASSQSPGQGSEQYF
- | TRBJ1-1 | many | TRBV18 | TGTGCCAGCTCACCGCAGGTGAACACTGAAGCTTTCTTT | CASSPQVNTEAFF
- | TRBJ2-2 | - | TRBV2 | TGTGCCAGCAGCCCGGGTGATCAGGCCTATTCGAACACCGGGGAGCTGTTTTTT | CASSPGDQAYSNTGELFF
- | TRBJ1-2 | many | TRBV20-1 | TGCAGTGCTAGAGCCGATGGCTACACCTTC | CSARADGYTF
- | TRBJ1-2 | many | TRBV20-1 | TGCAGTGCTAGGGGCGTTTTGCCCTGGGACGGGGGCTACACCTTC | CSARGVLPWDGGYTF
- | TRBJ1-5 | - | TRBV5-1 | TGCGCCAGCAGCTTGGCCGTCGGGGGCAATCAGCCCCAGCATTTT | CASSLAVGGNQPQHF
- | TRBJ1-1 | many | TRBV6-5 | TGTGCCAGCAGTCTAAATAAGGAGACTTTCTTT | CASSLNKETFF
- | TRBJ2-3 | - | TRBV7-3 | TGTGCCAGCAGCTTAGGACAGACAGCAGATACGCAGTATTTT | CASSLGQTADTQYF
- | TRBJ1-1 | few | TRBV5-1 | TGCGCCAGCACCCGGGACCGGGTTGCTTTCTTT | CASTRDRVAFF
- | TRBJ2-5 | few | TRBV9 | TGTGCCAGCAGCGTAGGGGCGATGCGCCGCAGCCAGACCCAGTACTTC | CASSVGAMRRSQTQYF
- | TRBJ1-2 | few | TRBV6-2/TRBV6-3 | TGTGTAGCACTGGACAAGAACTATGGCTACACCTTC | CVALDKNYGYTF
- | TRBJ1-2 | - | TRBV5-4 | TGTGCCAGCAGCTTGGTTGGGGGGCCGACGGGAAGCTACACCTTC | CASSLVGGPTGSYTF
- | TRBJ1-1 | - | TRBV29-1 | TGCAGCGCTGACAGGAACACTGAAGCTTTCTTT | CSADRNTEAFF